This TCR beta chain was documented in a study of T cell responses to AZD1222 COVID-19 vaccine. Method: immunoSEQ multiplex PCR; TCRdb's copy keeps in-frame clones and lacks some. The sample contains roughly 160,000 clones, 91% of which appear only once. CDR1 SGHVS and CDR2 FNYEAQ come from the germline V gene. The ends lost 5 bases at V and 5 bases at J; junction bases unmatched: 8. This CDR3 has 15 residues. Sequenced here: peripheral blood, sampled on day 0 of AZD1222 vaccination. The V and J genes are TRBV7-6 and TRBJ1-4; 7 nucleotides agree with TRBD1. The TCR was taken from an adult in good health. The CDR3 coding sequence is TGTGCCAGCAGCCCCCGACAGGGAGGAAATGAAAAACTGTTTTTT. Its translation: CASSPRQGGNEKLFF.